The present entry profiles one T cell receptor (beta chain) with its context. Germline-derived CDR1 and CDR2 are SGHRS and YFSETQ. The CDR3 sequence is 15 residues long. Deletions cut 0 bases from V and 0 bases from J, with 10 bases between. This sample was taken from a study of shared clonotypes between healthy human individuals. The method was immunoSEQ multiplex PCR; TCRdb's version includes in-frame clones alone and lacks a portion of them. The sample has about 2.4 million clones; around nine tenths are singletons. The chain uses TRBV5-1 and TRBJ2-7; D is ambiguous. The sequence derives from a man between 18 and 35 years old in good health. Sequenced input: naive CD4+ T cells sorted from blood. Subset described: CD45RA+ positively selected. CDR3 DNA: TGCGCCAGCAGCTTGGCCGAGCTGTCCTCCTACGAGCAGTACTTC. Translating gives CASSLAELSSYEQYF.